These 5 T cell receptor beta chains were all obtained from the same sample, sequenced in a study of T-cell memory formation after mild COVID-19. Via MiXCR, TCRdb re-called the 5' RACE reads, giving one row per CDR3 protein. The table shows 400,000 to 500,000 distinct CDR3 sequences, with 20% to 25% occurring only once. The sample was PBMCs or a T cell subset sorted from them (not recorded which). These receptors all come from an adult woman who had mild COVID-19 (a few samples of this study predate the infection). Cell type and time point are not known.

The rearrangement links TRBV6-2 or TRBV6-3 to TRBJ1-3; tentatively, D is TRBD1 (5 bases). The CDR3 is 16 residues long. CDR1 and CDR2 (germline): MNHEY, SVGEGT. The germline V and J ends were trimmed by 9 bases and 0 bases, with 18 bases remaining between them. This CDR3 is CASGLRTHRSGNTIYF. In DNA, the CDR3 is TGTGCCAGTGGCCTCCGGACACACCGCTCTGGAAACACCATATATTTT.

The CDR3 nucleotides read TGTGCCTGCTCTAGCGGGAGGGCTGTAGATACGCAGTATTTT. Translation: CACSSGRAVDTQYF. The rearrangement joins TRBV7-6 to TRBJ2-3; 12 bases align to TRBD2. This CDR3 is 14 amino acids long. Germline V gene lookup returns CDR1 SGHVS and CDR2 FNYEAQ. V gave up 11 bases and J gave up 5 bases; unmatched junction bases: 8.

The chain uses TRBV25-1 and TRBJ1-2; 9 bases fit TRBD1. In germline, CDR1 is MGHDK, CDR2 SYGVNS. CDR3 length equals 15 residues. Losses at the gene ends were 0 bases for V and 8 bases for J; bases not matched to a gene: 7. DNA of the CDR3: TGTGCCAGCAGTGAATACAGGACAGGGGACCAGGGCTACACCTTC. Amino acids: CASSEYRTGDQGYTF.

This chain joins TRBV7-2 and TRBJ2-3; 8 bases are a match to TRBD2. J gave up 1 base and V 5 bases, and 2 bases lay outside the gene matches. The germline V gene encodes CDR1 SGHTA and CDR2 FQGNSA. The CDR3 covers 14 residues. This CDR3 reads CASSGGRRTDTQYF. The CDR3 coding sequence is TGTGCCAGCAGCGGCGGGAGGCGCACAGATACGCAGTATTTT.

The chain joins TRBV7-2 to TRBJ2-1; 10 positions agree with TRBD2. The V segment lost 0 bases and the J segment 10 bases; nucleotides outside the gene matches: 6. Germline V gene lookup returns CDR1 SGHTA and CDR2 FQGNSA. The CDR3 length is 15 residues. The CDR3 is CASSLALAGEGEQFF. In DNA form, the CDR3 reads TGTGCCAGCAGCTTAGCGCTAGCGGGAGAGGGGGAGCAGTTCTTC.